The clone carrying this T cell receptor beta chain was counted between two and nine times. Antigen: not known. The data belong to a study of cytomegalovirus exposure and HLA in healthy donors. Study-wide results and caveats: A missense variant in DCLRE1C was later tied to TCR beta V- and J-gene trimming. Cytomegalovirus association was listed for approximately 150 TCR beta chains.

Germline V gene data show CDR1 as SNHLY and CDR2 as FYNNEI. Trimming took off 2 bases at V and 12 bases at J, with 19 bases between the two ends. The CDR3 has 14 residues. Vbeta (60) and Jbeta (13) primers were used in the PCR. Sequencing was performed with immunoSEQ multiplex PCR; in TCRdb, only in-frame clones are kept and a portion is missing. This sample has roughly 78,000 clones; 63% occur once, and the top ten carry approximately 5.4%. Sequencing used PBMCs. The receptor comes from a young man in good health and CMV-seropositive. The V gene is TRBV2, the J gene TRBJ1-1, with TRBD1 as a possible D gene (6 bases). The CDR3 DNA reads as TGTGCCAGCAGTGAACTCGGACAGATGGGCACGACTTTCTTT. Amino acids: CASSELGQMGTTFF. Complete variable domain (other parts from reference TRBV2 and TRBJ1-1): EPEVTQTPSHQVTQMGQEVILRCVPISNHLYFYWYRQILGQKVEFLVSFYNNEISEKSEIFDDQFSVERPDGSNFTLKIRSTKLEDSAMYFCASSELGQMGTTFFGQGTRLTVV.